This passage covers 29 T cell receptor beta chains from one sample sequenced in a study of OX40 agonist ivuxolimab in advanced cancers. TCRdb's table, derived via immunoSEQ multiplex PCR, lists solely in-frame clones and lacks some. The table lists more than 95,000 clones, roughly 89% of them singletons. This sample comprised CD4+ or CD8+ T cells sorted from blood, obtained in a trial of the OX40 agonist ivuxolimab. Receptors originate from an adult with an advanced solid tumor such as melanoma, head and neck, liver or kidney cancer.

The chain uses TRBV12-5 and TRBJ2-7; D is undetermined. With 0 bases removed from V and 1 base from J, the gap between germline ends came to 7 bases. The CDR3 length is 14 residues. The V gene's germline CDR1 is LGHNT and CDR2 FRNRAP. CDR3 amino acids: CASGLVPSSYEQYF. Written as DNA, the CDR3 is TGTGCTAGTGGTTTGGTACCATCTTCCTACGAGCAGTACTTC.

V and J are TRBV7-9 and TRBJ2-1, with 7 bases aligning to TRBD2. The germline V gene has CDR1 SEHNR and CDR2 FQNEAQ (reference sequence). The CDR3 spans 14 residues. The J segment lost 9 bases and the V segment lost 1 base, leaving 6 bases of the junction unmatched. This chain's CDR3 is CASSLGAGSVEQFF. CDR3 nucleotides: TGTGCCAGCAGCTTAGGAGCGGGGTCGGTTGAGCAGTTCTTC.

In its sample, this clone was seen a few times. Here the CDR3 DNA reads TGTGCCAGCAAAAGGGACACAGATACGCAGTATTTT. It translates to CASKRDTDTQYF. The chain is built from TRBV6-6 and TRBJ2-3; no clear D gene. This CDR3 comprises 12 residues. V lost 7 bases, J lost 2 bases, and 7 bases lay in between. The V gene's germline CDR1 is MNHNY and CDR2 SVGAGI (reference sequence).

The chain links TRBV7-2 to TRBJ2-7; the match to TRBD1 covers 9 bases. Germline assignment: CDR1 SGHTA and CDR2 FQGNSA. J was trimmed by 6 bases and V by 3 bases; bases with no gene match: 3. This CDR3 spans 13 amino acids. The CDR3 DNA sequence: TGTGCCAGCAGCTTGGGACAGGGAGGCGAGCAGTACTTC. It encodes CASSLGQGGEQYF. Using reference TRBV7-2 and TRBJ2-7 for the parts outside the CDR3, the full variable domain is GAGVSQSPSNKVTEKGKDVELRCDPISGHTALYWYRQSLGQGLEFLIYFQGNSAPDKSGLPSDRFSAERTGGSVSTLTIQRTQQEDSAVYLCASSLGQGGEQYFGPGTRLTVT.

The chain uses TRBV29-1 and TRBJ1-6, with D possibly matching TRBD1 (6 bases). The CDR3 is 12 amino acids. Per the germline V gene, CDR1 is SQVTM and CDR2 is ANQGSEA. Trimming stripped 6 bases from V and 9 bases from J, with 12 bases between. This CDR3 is CSVGGLGSPLHF. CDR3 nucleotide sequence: TGCAGCGTGGGGGGGCTTGGTTCACCCCTCCACTTT. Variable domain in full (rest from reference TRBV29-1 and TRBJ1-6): SAVISQKPSRDICQRGTSLTIQCQVDSQVTMMFWYRQQPGQSLTLIATANQGSEATYESGFVIDKFPISRPNLTFSTLTVSNMSPEDSSIYLCSVGGLGSPLHFGNGTRLTVT.

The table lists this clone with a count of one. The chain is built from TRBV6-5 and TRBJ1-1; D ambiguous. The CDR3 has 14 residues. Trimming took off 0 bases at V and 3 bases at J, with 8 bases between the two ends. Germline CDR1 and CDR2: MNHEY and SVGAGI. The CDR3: CASSYSPSDTEAFF. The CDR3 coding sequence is TGTGCCAGCAGTTACTCTCCTTCAGACACTGAAGCTTTCTTT.

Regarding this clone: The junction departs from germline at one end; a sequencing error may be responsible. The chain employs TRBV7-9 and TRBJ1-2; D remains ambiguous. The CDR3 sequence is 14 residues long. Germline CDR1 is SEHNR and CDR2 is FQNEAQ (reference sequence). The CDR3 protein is CASRTPAVNYDYTF. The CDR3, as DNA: TGTGCCAGCAGAACACCAGCGGTTAACTATGACTACACCTTC.

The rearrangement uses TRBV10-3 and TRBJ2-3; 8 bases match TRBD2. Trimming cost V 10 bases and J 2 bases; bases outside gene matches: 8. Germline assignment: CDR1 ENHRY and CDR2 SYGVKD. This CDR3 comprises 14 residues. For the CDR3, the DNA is TGTGCCACCCAACTAGCGGAGACCACAGATACGCAGTATTTT. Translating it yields CATQLAETTDTQYF.

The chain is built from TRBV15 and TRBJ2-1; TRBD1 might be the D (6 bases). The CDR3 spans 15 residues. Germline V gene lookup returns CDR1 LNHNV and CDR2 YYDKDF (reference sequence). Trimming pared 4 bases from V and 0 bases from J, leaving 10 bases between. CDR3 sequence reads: CATSINRASYNEQFF. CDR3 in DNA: TGTGCCACCAGCATCAACAGGGCCTCCTACAATGAGCAGTTCTTC. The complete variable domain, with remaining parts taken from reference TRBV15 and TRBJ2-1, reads DAMVIQNPRYQVTQFGKPVTLSCSQTLNHNVMYWYQQKSSQAPKLLFHYYDKDFNNEADTPDNFQSRRPNTSFCFLDIRSPGLGDTAMYLCATSINRASYNEQFFGPGTRLTVL.

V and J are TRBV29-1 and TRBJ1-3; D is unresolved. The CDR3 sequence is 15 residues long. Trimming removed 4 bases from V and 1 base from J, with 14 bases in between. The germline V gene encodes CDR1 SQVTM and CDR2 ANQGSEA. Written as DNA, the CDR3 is TGCAGCGTTGGAGATTCGTTCATGTCTGGAAACACCATATATTTT. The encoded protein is CSVGDSFMSGNTIYF. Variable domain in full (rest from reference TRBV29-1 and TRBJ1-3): SAVISQKPSRDICQRGTSLTIQCQVDSQVTMMFWYRQQPGQSLTLIATANQGSEATYESGFVIDKFPISRPNLTFSTLTVSNMSPEDSSIYLCSVGDSFMSGNTIYFGEGSWLTVV.

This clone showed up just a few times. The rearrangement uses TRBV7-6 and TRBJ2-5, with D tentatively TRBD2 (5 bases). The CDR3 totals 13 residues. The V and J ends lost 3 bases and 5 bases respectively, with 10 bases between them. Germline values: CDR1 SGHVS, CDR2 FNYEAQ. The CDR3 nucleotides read TGTGCCAGCAGCTTGGGATCGGGGGAGACCCAGTACTTC. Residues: CASSLGSGETQYF. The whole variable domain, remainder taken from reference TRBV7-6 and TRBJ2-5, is GAGVSQSPRYKVTKRGQDVALRCDPISGHVSLYWYRQALGQGPEFLTYFNYEAQQDKSGLPNDRFSAERPEGSISTLTIQRTEQRDSAMYRCASSLGSGETQYFGPGTRLLVL.

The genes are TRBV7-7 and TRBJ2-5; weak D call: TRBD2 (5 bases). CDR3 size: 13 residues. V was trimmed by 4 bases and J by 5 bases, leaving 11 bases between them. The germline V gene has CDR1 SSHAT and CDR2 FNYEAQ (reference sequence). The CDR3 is CASSSVPGETQYF. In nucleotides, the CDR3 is TGTGCCAGCAGCTCGGTCCCGGGGGAGACCCAGTACTTC.

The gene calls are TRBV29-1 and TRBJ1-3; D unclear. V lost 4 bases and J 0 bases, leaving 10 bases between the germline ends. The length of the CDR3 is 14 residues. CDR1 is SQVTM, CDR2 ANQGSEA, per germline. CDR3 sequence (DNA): TGCAGCGTTGCGGGCACCAGCTCTGGAAACACCATATATTTT. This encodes CSVAGTSSGNTIYF.

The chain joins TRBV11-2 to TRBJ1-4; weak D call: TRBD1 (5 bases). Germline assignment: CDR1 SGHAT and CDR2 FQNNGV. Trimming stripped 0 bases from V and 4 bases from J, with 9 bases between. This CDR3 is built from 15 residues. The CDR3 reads CASSLEAGFNEKLFF. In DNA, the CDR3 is TGTGCCAGCAGCTTAGAGGCAGGGTTTAATGAAAAACTGTTTTTT.

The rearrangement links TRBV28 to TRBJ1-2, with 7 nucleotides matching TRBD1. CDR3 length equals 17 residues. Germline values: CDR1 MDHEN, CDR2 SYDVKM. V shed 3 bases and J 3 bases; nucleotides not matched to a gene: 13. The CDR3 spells CASSFRLGTDAYYGYTF. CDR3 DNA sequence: TGTGCCAGCAGTTTCAGGCTCGGGACAGATGCTTACTATGGCTACACCTTC.

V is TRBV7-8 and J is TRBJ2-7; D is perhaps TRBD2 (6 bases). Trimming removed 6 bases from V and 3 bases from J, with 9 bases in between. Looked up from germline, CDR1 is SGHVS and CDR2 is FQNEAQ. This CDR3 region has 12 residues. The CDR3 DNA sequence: TGTGCCAGCAGAGGGACTTACTACGAGCAGTACTTC. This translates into CASRGTYYEQYF.

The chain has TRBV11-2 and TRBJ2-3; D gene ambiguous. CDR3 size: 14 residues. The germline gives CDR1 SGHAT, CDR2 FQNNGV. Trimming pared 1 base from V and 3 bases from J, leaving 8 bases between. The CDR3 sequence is CASSLGPGTDTQYF. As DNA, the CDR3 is TGTGCCAGCAGCTTAGGACCTGGGACAGATACGCAGTATTTT.

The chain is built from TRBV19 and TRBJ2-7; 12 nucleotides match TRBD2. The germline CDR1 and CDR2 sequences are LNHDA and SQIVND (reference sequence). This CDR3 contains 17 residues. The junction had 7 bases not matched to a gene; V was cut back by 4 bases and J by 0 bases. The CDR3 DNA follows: TGTGCCAGTAGTAGGGGCTGGACTAGCGGGGCCTCCTACGAGCAGTACTTC. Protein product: CASSRGWTSGASYEQYF.

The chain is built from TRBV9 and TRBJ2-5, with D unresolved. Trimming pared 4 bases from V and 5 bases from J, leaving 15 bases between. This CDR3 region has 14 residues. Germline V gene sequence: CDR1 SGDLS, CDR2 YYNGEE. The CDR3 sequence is CASSRVGLGETQYF. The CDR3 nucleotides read TGTGCCAGCAGCCGGGTCGGCCTTGGCGAGACCCAGTACTTC. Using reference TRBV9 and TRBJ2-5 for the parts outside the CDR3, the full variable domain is DSGVTQTPKHLITATGQRVTLRCSPRSGDLSVYWYQQSLDQGLQFLIQYYNGEERAKGNILERFSAQQFPDLHSELNLSSLELGDSALYFCASSRVGLGETQYFGPGTRLLVL.

The CDR3 loop is CASSLTPGGPDTQYF. In DNA, the CDR3 is TGTGCCAGCAGCTTAACTCCCGGGGGGCCTGATACGCAGTATTTT. The chain combines TRBV7-2 with TRBJ2-3; D may be TRBD2 (7 bases). Germline loops: CDR1 SGHTA, CDR2 FQGNSA. The CDR3 length is 15 residues. V was trimmed by 2 bases and J by 6 bases, leaving 15 bases between them.

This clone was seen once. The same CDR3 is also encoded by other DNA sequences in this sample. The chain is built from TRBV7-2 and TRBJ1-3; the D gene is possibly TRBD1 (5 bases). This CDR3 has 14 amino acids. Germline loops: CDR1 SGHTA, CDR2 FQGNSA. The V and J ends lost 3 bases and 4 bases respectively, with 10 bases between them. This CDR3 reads CASSLDNGGNTIYF. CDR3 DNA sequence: TGTGCCAGCAGCTTGGACAATGGAGGAAACACCATATATTTT.

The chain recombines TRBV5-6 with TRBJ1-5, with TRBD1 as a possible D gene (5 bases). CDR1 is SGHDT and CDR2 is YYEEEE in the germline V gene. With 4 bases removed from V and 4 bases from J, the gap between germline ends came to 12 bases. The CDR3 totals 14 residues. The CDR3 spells CASSQGPGNQPQHF. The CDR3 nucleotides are TGTGCCAGCAGCCAGGGACCTGGGAATCAGCCCCAGCATTTT.

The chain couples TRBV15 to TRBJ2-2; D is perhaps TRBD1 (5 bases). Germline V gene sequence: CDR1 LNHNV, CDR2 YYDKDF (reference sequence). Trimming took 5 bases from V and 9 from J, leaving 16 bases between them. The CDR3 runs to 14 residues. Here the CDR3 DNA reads TGTGCCACCAGCTCTCGACAGACTCGGCGGGAGCTGTTTTTT. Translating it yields CATSSRQTRRELFF.

CDR3 residues: CASSESQGGGTGELFF. The DNA for the CDR3 is TGTGCCAGCAGTGAGTCCCAGGGAGGGGGCACCGGGGAGCTGTTTTTT. J is TRBJ2-2 and V is TRBV28, with D perhaps matching TRBD2 (7 bases). The germline V and J ends were trimmed by 5 bases and 4 bases, with 17 bases remaining between them. The CDR3 is 16 residues long. Germline loops: CDR1 MDHEN, CDR2 SYDVKM.

This chain's CDR3 is CASNSGQGLGYGYTF. The CDR3 nucleotides are TGTGCCAGCAACTCGGGACAGGGTTTGGGCTATGGCTACACCTTC. The V and J genes are TRBV2 and TRBJ1-2, with 9 bases matching TRBD1. CDR3 length: 15 amino acids. The V gene end was trimmed by 7 bases and the J gene end by 4 bases; junction bases not matched to a gene: 10. Germline CDR1 and CDR2: SNHLY and FYNNEI.

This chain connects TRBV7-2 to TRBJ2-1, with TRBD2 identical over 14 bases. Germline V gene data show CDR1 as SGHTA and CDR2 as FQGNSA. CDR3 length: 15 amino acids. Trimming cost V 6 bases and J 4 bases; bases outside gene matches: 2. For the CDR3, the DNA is TGTGCCAGCAGGGGGACTAGCGGGGGTTACAATGAGCAGTTCTTC. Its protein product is CASRGTSGGYNEQFF. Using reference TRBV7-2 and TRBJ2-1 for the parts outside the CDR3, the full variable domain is GAGVSQSPSNKVTEKGKDVELRCDPISGHTALYWYRQSLGQGLEFLIYFQGNSAPDKSGLPSDRFSAERTGGSVSTLTIQRTQQEDSAVYLCASRGTSGGYNEQFFGPGTRLTVL.

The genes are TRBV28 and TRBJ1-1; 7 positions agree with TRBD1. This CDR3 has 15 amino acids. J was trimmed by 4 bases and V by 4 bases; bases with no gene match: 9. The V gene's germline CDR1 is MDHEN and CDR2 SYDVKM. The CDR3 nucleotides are TGTGCCAGCAGTTCCCCTTCAGGGGGGGGCACTGAAGCTTTCTTT. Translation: CASSSPSGGGTEAFF.

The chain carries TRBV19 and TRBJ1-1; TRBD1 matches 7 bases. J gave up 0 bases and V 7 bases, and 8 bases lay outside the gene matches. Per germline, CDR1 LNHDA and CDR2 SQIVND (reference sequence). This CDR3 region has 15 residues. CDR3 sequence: CASIVTGTVNTEAFF. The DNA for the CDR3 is TGTGCCAGTATAGTAACCGGGACAGTGAACACTGAAGCTTTCTTT.

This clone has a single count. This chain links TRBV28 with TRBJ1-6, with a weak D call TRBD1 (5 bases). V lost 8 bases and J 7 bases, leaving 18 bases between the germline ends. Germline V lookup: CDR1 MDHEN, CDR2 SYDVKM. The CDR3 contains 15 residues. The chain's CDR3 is CASSGYGEGNSPLHF. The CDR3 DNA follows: TGTGCCAGCTCAGGGTATGGGGAGGGGAATTCACCCCTCCACTTT.